Shown below are 19 T cell receptor beta chains from a single sample sequenced in a study of OX40 agonist ivuxolimab in advanced cancers. Measured with immunoSEQ multiplex PCR; TCRdb has only the in-frame clones, and not every one. The table shows about 53,000 clones, with 70% to 90% occurring only once. Sequencing was performed on CD4+ or CD8+ T cells sorted from blood, taken in a trial of the OX40 agonist ivuxolimab. Source of these receptors: an adult with an advanced solid tumor such as melanoma, head and neck, liver or kidney cancer.

V is TRBV5-4 and J is TRBJ2-5; 9 bases line up with TRBD1. V lost 3 bases to trimming and J lost 3 bases; unmatched junction nucleotides: 9. The CDR3 has 16 amino acids. Germline CDR1 reads SGHNT; CDR2 reads YYREEE (reference sequence). CDR3 residues: CASSSTGTGWEETQYF. The CDR3, as DNA: TGTGCCAGCAGCTCGACCGGGACAGGGTGGGAAGAGACCCAGTACTTC.

The gene calls are TRBV27 and TRBJ2-2; no clear D gene. V lost 6 bases and J 1 base, leaving 3 bases between the germline ends. The CDR3 totals 12 residues. Per germline, CDR1 MNHEY and CDR2 SMNVEV (reference sequence). This CDR3 reads CASRVNTGELFF. CDR3 nucleotides: TGTGCCAGCAGGGTGAACACCGGGGAGCTGTTTTTT.

The genes are TRBV7-9 and TRBJ2-1; 7 bases line up with TRBD2. CDR1 is SEHNR and CDR2 is FQNEAQ in the germline V gene (reference sequence). The CDR3 extends over 15 amino acids. Losses at the gene ends were 3 bases for V and 4 bases for J; bases not matched to a gene: 6. This chain's CDR3 is CASSFTGGEYNEQFF. The DNA for the CDR3 is TGTGCCAGCAGCTTTACTGGGGGGGAGTACAATGAGCAGTTCTTC.

V is TRBV7-8 and J is TRBJ1-1; no definite D call. Germline CDR1 SGHVS, CDR2 FQNEAQ. V was trimmed by 3 bases and J by 0 bases, leaving 8 bases between them. This CDR3 has 14 amino acids. The CDR3, as DNA: TGTGCCAGCAGCTTTTACAGAATGAACACTGAAGCTTTCTTT. This sequence encodes CASSFYRMNTEAFF.

The chain recombines TRBV6-1 with TRBJ1-1; the D is unclear. CDR1 is MNHNS and CDR2 is SASEGT in the germline V gene. The CDR3 spans 12 residues. Trimming left V 8 bases short and J 8 bases short, with 15 bases between. The CDR3 region has the DNA TGTGCCAGCCCCTCGACGGAATACGAAGCTTTCTTT. Encoded protein: CASPSTEYEAFF.

The chain links TRBV13 to TRBJ2-1, with 10 bases identical to TRBD2. The CDR3 is 14 residues long. V was clipped by 0 bases and J by 10 bases; unmatched bases: 3. From germline, CDR1 is PRHDT and CDR2 FYEKMQ (reference sequence). Written as DNA, the CDR3 is TGTGCCAGCAGCTTAGGAACTAGCGGGACCGAGCAGTTCTTC. It codes for CASSLGTSGTEQFF.

This rearrangement joins TRBV28 to TRBJ2-5, with 7 bases that match TRBD1. This CDR3 spans 13 amino acids. CDR1 MDHEN and CDR2 SYDVKM come from the germline V gene. V lost 10 bases to trimming and J lost 4 bases; unmatched junction nucleotides: 9. CDR3 DNA: TGTGCCACCGAAATCCCAGGGGGAGAGACCCAGTACTTC. Its protein is CATEIPGGETQYF.

V is TRBV7-6 and J is TRBJ1-2; D remains ambiguous. V was clipped by 0 bases and J by 0 bases, with 5 bases between them. This CDR3 comprises 14 residues. Germline V gene lookup returns CDR1 SGHVS and CDR2 FNYEAQ. The CDR3 DNA is TGTGCCAGCAGCTTAGCGGATTCTAACTATGGCTACACCTTC. This codes for CASSLADSNYGYTF.

The CDR3 loop reads CASSYPPSSGDDEQFF. CDR3 DNA: TGTGCCAGCAGTTACCCTCCGTCGTCGGGGGACGATGAGCAGTTCTTC. J is TRBJ2-1 and V is TRBV6-6, with D possibly matching TRBD2 (6 bases). The ends were cut back, 2 bases at V and 8 bases at J, with 19 bases in the middle. CDR1 and CDR2 (germline): MNHNY, SVGAGI (reference sequence). CDR3 length: 16 residues.

J is TRBJ2-1 and V is TRBV7-9; TRBD1 agrees at 8 bases. Trimming cost V 0 bases and J 8 bases; bases outside gene matches: 9. Per germline, CDR1 SEHNR and CDR2 FQNEAQ (reference sequence). CDR3 length: 16 amino acids. The CDR3 DNA sequence: TGTGCCAGCAGCTTAGCTGATGCCGGGACAGGATATGAGCAGTTCTTC. Protein: CASSLADAGTGYEQFF.

This rearrangement joins TRBV4-3 to TRBJ1-1; D gene unclear. The CDR3 runs to 17 residues. Germline V CDR1 and CDR2: LGHNA, YSLEER. Trimming took off 0 bases at V and 1 base at J, with 15 bases between the two ends. CDR3 amino acids: CASSQDIEAAPNTEAFF. The DNA of the CDR3 is TGCGCCAGCAGCCAAGATATTGAAGCAGCACCGAACACTGAAGCTTTCTTT.

V is TRBV6-5 and J is TRBJ2-1; D may be TRBD2 (6 bases). The CDR3 has 15 residues. The V end lost 5 bases, the J end lost 0 bases, and 11 bases lay between the germline ends. Germline CDR1 is MNHEY and CDR2 is SVGAGI. The CDR3 bases are TGTGCCAGCAGTACCGACGGGAGCTCCTACAATGAGCAGTTCTTC. This translates into CASSTDGSSYNEQFF.

The sample holds one count of this clone. V gene TRBV9 combines with J gene TRBJ1-2; D gene unclear. Trimming stripped 0 bases from V and 4 bases from J, with 13 bases between. Germline lookup yields CDR1 SGDLS and CDR2 YYNGEE. CDR3 size: 15 residues. The CDR3 region is CASSVEPQATYGYTF. CDR3 nucleotides: TGTGCCAGCAGCGTAGAACCCCAGGCGACCTATGGCTACACCTTC.

The V gene is TRBV5-4, the J gene TRBJ2-7; 8 nucleotides match TRBD1. The CDR3 contains 16 residues. V dropped 4 bases and J dropped 3; count of bases not matched to a gene: 12. Per the germline V gene, CDR1 is SGHNT and CDR2 is YYREEE (reference sequence). CDR3 DNA: TGTGCCAGCAGCAAGGACAGGGCGTGGGTTGGCTACGAGCAGTACTTC. Amino acid sequence: CASSKDRAWVGYEQYF.

Concerning this clone itself: Its ends do not fully match the called genes, so a read error is possible. The chain recombines TRBV5-3 with TRBJ1-1; D gene ambiguous. TRBV5-3 is designated an ORF whose function remains uncertain. CDR3 size: 13 residues. For the CDR3, the DNA is TGTGCCAGCAGCTTGTGGGGAAACACTGAAGCTTTCTTT. Encoded protein: CASSLWGNTEAFF.

J is TRBJ2-7 and V is TRBV11-2; tentative D call: TRBD1 (5 bases). V gave up 7 bases and J gave up 0 bases, with 13 bases separating them. This CDR3 has 14 amino acids. Germline V gene data show CDR1 as SGHAT and CDR2 as FQNNGV. Here the CDR3 reads CASMAGNSSYEQYV. CDR3 in DNA: TGTGCCAGCATGGCAGGGAATAGCTCCTACGAGCAGTACGTC.

This rearrangement joins TRBV9 to TRBJ2-3, with D maybe TRBD2 (6 bases). Trimming pared 8 bases from V and 3 bases from J, leaving 22 bases between. Germline-derived CDR1 and CDR2 are SGDLS and YYNGEE. The CDR3 is made up of 16 amino acids. CDR3 bases: TGTGCCAGTAACGTCATGCGGGGAGGAACGACAGATACGCAGTATTTT. Amino acid sequence: CASNVMRGGTTDTQYF. The whole variable domain, filled in from reference TRBV9 and TRBJ2-3, reads DSGVTQTPKHLITATGQRVTLRCSPRSGDLSVYWYQQSLDQGLQFLIQYYNGEERAKGNILERFSAQQFPDLHSELNLSSLELGDSALYFCASNVMRGGTTDTQYFGPGTRLTVL.

V and J are TRBV7-6 and TRBJ1-1; no reliable D call. Germline-derived CDR1 and CDR2 are SGHVS and FNYEAQ. With 5 bases removed from V and 1 base from J, the gap between germline ends came to 14 bases. This CDR3 comprises 15 residues. The CDR3, as DNA: TGTGCCAGCAGCCCAGGTTCGGGAGGGAACACTGAAGCTTTCTTT. Translation gives CASSPGSGGNTEAFF.

The V call is TRBV4-1, the J call TRBJ1-2, with no clear D. The ends were cut back, 0 bases at V and 5 bases at J, with 7 bases in the middle. Germline CDR1 MGHRA, CDR2 YSYEKL. This CDR3 contains 13 residues. The CDR3 coding sequence is TGCGCCAGCAGCCAAGAGGGAAGGTATGGCTACACCTTC. Its translation is CASSQEGRYGYTF.